This T cell receptor beta chain originates from a study of Tregs in tolerant kidney transplant recipients. A remark on this clone: The read ends 3 residues early relative to the CDR3; the germline J gene fills the gap.

Repertoires were generated with immunoSEQ multiplex PCR, while TCRdb's copy carries only in-frame clones and drops some. Its listing shows around 48,000 clones. The CDR3 is made up of 16 amino acids. Germline V lookup: CDR1 SGHVS, CDR2 FNYEAQ. With 5 bases removed from V and 1 base from J, the gap between germline ends came to 14 bases. Sequencing was performed on CD4+ T cells from blood, taken before the transplant. This TCR was recovered from a human donor who received a combined kidney and bone marrow transplant. The chain uses TRBV7-6 and TRBJ2-2, with unresolved D. CDR3 DNA, as far as it was read: TGTGCCAGCAGCCCCCGTCTAAGCGAGAACACCGGGGAG. Its translation is CASSPRLSENTGE. The CDR3 in its entirety is CASSPRLSENTGELFF.